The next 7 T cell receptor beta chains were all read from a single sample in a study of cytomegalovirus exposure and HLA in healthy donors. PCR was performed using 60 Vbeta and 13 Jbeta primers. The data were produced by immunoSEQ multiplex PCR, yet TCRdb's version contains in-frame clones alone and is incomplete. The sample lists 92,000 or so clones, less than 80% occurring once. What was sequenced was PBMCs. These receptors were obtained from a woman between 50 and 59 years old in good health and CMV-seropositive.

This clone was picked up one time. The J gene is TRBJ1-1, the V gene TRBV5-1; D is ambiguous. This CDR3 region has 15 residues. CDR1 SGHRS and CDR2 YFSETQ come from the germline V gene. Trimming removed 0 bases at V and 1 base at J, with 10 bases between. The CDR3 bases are TGCGCCAGCAGCTTGGCCGGGAGTGGGAACACTGAAGCTTTCTTT. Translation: CASSLAGSGNTEAFF.

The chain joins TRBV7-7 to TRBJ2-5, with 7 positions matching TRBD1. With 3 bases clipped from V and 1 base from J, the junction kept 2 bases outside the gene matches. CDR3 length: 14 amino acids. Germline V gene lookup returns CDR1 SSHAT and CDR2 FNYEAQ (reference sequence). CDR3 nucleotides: TGTGCCAGCAGCTTTGGGACAGCCCAAGAGACCCAGTACTTC. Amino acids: CASSFGTAQETQYF.

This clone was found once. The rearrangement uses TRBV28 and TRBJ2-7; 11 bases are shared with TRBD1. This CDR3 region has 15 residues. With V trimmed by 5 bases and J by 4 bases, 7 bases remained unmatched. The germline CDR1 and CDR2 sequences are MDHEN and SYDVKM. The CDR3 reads CASSGGGTGGYEQYF. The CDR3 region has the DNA TGTGCCAGCAGTGGGGGGGGGACAGGGGGGTACGAGCAGTACTTC.

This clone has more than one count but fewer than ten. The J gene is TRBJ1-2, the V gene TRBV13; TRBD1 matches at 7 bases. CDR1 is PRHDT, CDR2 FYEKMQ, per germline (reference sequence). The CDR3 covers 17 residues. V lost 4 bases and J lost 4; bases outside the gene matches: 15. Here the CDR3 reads CASSSGQVTPWGYGYTF. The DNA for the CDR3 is TGTGCCAGCAGCTCCGGACAGGTTACCCCCTGGGGCTATGGCTACACCTTC.

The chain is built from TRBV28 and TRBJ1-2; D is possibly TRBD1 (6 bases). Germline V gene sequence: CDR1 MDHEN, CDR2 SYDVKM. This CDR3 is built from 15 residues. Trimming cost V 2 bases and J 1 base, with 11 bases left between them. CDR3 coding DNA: TGTGCCAGCAGTTTACTTTCAGGGGTTAACTATGGCTACACCTTC. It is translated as CASSLLSGVNYGYTF.

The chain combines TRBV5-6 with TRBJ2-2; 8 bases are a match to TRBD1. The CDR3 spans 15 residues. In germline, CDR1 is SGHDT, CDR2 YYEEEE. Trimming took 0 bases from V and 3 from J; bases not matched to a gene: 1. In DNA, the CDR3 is TGTGCCAGCAGCTTGGCAGGGGGCTACACCGGGGAGCTGTTTTTT. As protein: CASSLAGGYTGELFF.

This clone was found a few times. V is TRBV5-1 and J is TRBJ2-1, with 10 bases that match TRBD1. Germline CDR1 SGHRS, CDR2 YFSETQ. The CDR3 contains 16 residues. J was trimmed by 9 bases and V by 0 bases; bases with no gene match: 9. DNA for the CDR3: TGCGCCAGCAGCTTGGGGTCGGGACAGGGGAGAGGTGAGCAGTTCTTC. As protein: CASSLGSGQGRGEQFF.